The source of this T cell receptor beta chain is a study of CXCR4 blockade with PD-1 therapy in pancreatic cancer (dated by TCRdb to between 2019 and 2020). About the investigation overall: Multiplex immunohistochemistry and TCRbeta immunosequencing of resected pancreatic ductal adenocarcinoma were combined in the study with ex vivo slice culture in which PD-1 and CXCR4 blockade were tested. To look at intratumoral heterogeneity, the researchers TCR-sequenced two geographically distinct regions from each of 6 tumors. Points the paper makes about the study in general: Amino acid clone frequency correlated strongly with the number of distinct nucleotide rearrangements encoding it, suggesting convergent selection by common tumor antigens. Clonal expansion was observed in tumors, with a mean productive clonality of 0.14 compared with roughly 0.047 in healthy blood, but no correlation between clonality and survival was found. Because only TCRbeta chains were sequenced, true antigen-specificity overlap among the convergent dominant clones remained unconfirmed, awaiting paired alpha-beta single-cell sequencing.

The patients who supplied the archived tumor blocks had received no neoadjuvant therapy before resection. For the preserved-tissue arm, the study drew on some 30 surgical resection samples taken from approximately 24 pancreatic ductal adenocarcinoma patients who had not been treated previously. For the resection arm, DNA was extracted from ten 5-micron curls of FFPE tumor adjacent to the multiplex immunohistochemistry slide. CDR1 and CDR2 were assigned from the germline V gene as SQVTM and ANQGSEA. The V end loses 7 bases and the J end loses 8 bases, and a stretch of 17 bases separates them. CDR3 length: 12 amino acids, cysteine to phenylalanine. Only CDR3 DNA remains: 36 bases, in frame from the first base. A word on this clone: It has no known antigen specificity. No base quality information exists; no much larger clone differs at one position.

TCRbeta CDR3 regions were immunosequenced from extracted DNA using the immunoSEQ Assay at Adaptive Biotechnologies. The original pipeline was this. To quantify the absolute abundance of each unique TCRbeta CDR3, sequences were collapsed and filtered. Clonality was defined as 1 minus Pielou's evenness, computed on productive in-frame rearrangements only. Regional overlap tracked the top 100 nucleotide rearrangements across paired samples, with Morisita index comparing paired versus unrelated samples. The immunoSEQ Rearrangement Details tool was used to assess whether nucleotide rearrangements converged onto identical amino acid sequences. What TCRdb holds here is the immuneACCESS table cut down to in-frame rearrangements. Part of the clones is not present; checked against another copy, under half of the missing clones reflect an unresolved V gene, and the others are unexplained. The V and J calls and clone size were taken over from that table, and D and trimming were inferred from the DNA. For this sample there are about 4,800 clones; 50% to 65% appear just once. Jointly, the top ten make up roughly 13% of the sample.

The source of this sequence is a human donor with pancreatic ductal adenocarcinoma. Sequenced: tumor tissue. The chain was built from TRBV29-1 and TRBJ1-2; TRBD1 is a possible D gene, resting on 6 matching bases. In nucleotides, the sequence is TGCAGCGCTAATCGAGGGGACATAGGCTACACCTTC. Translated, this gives CSANRGDIGYTF.